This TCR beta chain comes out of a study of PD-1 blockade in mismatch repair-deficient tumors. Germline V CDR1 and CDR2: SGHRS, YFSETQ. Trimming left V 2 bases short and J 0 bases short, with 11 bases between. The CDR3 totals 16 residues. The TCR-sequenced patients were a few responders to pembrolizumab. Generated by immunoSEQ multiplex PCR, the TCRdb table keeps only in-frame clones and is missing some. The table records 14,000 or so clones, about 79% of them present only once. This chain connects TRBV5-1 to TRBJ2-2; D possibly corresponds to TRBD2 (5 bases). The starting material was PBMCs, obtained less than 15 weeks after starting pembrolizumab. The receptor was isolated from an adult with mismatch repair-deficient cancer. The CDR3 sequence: CASSLVGVSNTGELFF. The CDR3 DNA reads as TGCGCCAGCAGCTTAGTCGGGGTTTCGAACACCGGGGAGCTGTTTTTT.